Listed below are T cell receptor beta chains from one sample, sequenced in a study of T cell changes during pregnancy in multiple sclerosis. Profiling relied on immunoSEQ multiplex PCR, and the TCRdb table lists in-frame clones only, not all of them. This sample yields approximately 130,000 clones, of which less than 97% are seen a single time; 0.44% belongs to the top ten. The specimen comprised peripheral blood, sampled after pregnancy. These receptors were obtained from a female donor with multiple sclerosis, enrolled in a pregnancy study. CDR3s include the opening cysteine and the closing phenylalanine or tryptophan. D genes are given only for firm matches. Clone size appears in some rows only: once, few, many, or a class for an expanded clone.

d_call cdr3_length j_call v_call clone_size cdr3_nt cdr3_aa
TRBD2 17 TRBJ2-6 TRBV28 NA TGTGCCAGCAGTCCTCCACGTAGCGGGAGCCAGCCCAACGTCCTGACTTTC CASSPPRSGSQPNVLTF
TRBD2 15 TRBJ2-1 TRBV7-9 NA TGTGCCAGCAGTCCAAGCGGGAGCCATGCCAATGAGCAGTTCTTC CASSPSGSHANEQFF
NA 16 TRBJ2-5 TRBV5-1 NA TGCGCCAGCAGCTTGACAGGGGGGGGGCTCCAAGAGACCCAGTACTTC CASSLTGGGLQETQYF
TRBD2 16 TRBJ2-7 TRBV5-5 NA TGTGCCAGCAGCCTCCATAGACTAGCGGGAGGGGGCGAGCAGTACTTC CASSLHRLAGGGEQYF
NA 12 TRBJ1-2 TRBV7-7 NA TGTGCTAGCAGCTTGGAGGTATATGGCTACACCTTC CASSLEVYGYTF
TRBD1 15 TRBJ2-7 TRBV6-1 NA TGTGCCAGCAGTTCGGCCGGGACAGCCTCCTACGAGCAGTACTTC CASSSAGTASYEQYF
NA 14 TRBJ1-1 TRBV2 NA TGTGCCAGCGTAAAAAGTCAGCTAGGTACTGAAGCTTTCTTT CASVKSQLGTEAFF
TRBD1 15 TRBJ2-7 TRBV28 NA TGTGCCAGCAGAGAGCCCGGGACAGGTCGGTTCGAGCAGTACTTC CASREPGTGRFEQYF
NA 13 TRBJ2-7 TRBV15 once TGTGCCACCAGCAGAGAACAGACCTACGAGCAGTACTTC CATSREQTYEQYF
NA 13 TRBJ2-7 TRBV5-4 NA TGTGCCAGCAGGAATACAGGGTACTACGAGCAGTACTTC CASRNTGYYEQYF
NA 13 TRBJ2-7 TRBV2 NA TGTGCCAGCAGTACAGCAGGGATCTACGAGCAGTACTTC CASSTAGIYEQYF